This T cell receptor (beta chain) was identified in a study of T-cell reconstitution after alpha-beta-depleted transplantation in children. This clonotype was seen a few times. For TCRbeta, the library was prepared with unique molecular identifiers. From the PCR reads, TCRdb called clonotypes with MiXCR, one entry per CDR3 protein. Of hundreds of thousands of distinct CDR3 sequences in the sample, about a sixth were seen once. Trimming removed 2 bases from V and 0 bases from J, with 14 bases in between. Germline CDR1 is MGHRA and CDR2 is YSYEKL. This CDR3 comprises 17 residues. Sequences were derived from PBMCs from the stem cell graft donor, sampled from the stem cell graft. This TCR came from a human donor who donated a stem cell graft to a child with acute lymphoblastic leukemia. The gene calls are TRBV4-1 and TRBJ1-5, with no clear D. CDR3 sequence reads: CASSQPAEKYSNQPQHF. The CDR3 DNA reads as TGCGCCAGCAGCCAACCGGCGGAGAAATATAGCAATCAGCCCCAGCATTTT.